This passage covers 28 T cell receptor beta chains from one sample sequenced in a study of T cell changes during pregnancy in multiple sclerosis (dated by TCRdb to the late 2010s). Receptors were amplified or captured by the immunoSEQ multiplex PCR assay. Held by TCRdb, this immuneACCESS table contains in-frame sequences only and omits some clones. Under half of the omission traces to an unresolved V gene where checked; the cause of the rest is unknown. The sample has roughly 24,000 clones on record, approximately 90% of them singletons. Approximately 8% of the sample belongs to the ten largest clones. Specimen: CD8+ T cells from peripheral blood mononuclear cells, collected in the first trimester of pregnancy. These receptors were taken from a female donor in good health, enrolled as a control in a pregnancy study.

This chain joins TRBV5-1 and TRBJ2-3, with D perhaps matching TRBD2 (6 bases). CDR1 and CDR2 (germline): SGHRS, YFSETQ. V lost 4 bases and J 5 bases, leaving 20 bases between the germline ends. The CDR3 contains 16 residues. CDR3 coding DNA: TGCGCCAGCAGCGGTCGGCTCGCGGGGTCGGTAGATACGCAGTATTTT. This encodes CASSGRLAGSVDTQYF.

V gene TRBV21-1 combines with J gene TRBJ1-1; the D call TRBD1 from the table was never checked on the DNA. TRBV21-1 is a pseudogene locus. The CDR3 is 16 residues long. CDR3 loop: CASSKKGQGVFTEAFF. The CDR3 region has the DNA TGTGCCAGCAGCAAAAAAGGACAGGGGGTTTTTACTGAAGCTTTCTTT.

J is TRBJ2-5 and V is TRBV14; D gene ambiguous. V was trimmed by 0 bases and J by 7 bases, leaving 6 bases between them. The CDR3 is 12 residues long. The V gene's germline CDR1 is SGHDN and CDR2 FVKESK. The DNA of the CDR3 is TGTGCCAGCAGCCAAGATTCCGGGACCCAGTACTTC. It encodes CASSQDSGTQYF.

DNA for the CDR3: TGTGCCACCAGCGAGGCAGGGGCTACTGAAGCTTTCTTT. This codes for CATSEAGATEAFF. The chain links TRBV15 to TRBJ1-1; TRBD1 might be the D (6 bases). CDR1 is LNHNV and CDR2 is YYDKDF in the germline V gene (reference sequence). Trimming removed 5 bases at V and 5 bases at J, with 12 bases between. CDR3 length: 13 residues.

This chain uses TRBV4-3 with TRBJ1-1, with D perhaps matching TRBD1 (6 bases). This CDR3 is 13 amino acids long. CDR1 and CDR2 from the germline V gene are LGHNA and YSLEER. V was cut by 5 bases and J by 6 bases, with 13 bases left in between. CDR3 DNA: TGCGCCAGCAGCGTTAGGGGGGGCCCTGAAGCTTTCTTT. Encoded protein: CASSVRGGPEAFF.

The chain recombines TRBV4-2 with TRBJ1-1; the D gene is possibly TRBD1 (5 bases). Trimming took 0 bases from V and 3 from J, leaving 8 bases between them. The CDR3 is 14 residues long. Germline assignment: CDR1 LGHNA and CDR2 YNFKEQ. CDR3 sequence: CASSQDVGDTEAFF. CDR3 coding DNA: TGTGCCAGCAGCCAAGATGTAGGGGACACTGAAGCTTTCTTT.

The chain links TRBV2 to TRBJ1-5, with D hard to call. Germline loops: CDR1 SNHLY, CDR2 FYNNEI. This CDR3 comprises 16 residues. V dropped 2 bases and J dropped 3 bases, with 14 bases sitting between them. CDR3 DNA sequence: TGTGCCAGCAGTGAACGAACTTTCGTATCCAATCAGCCCCAGCATTTT. Amino acid sequence: CASSERTFVSNQPQHF.

The rearrangement joins TRBV30 to TRBJ1-1; D perhaps matches TRBD1 (5 bases). V lost 7 bases, J lost 3 bases, and 15 bases lay in between. The CDR3 is made up of 13 amino acids. CDR1 and CDR2 (germline): GTSNPN, SVGIG (reference sequence). The CDR3 loop is CALEGGVYTEAFF. CDR3 nucleotides: TGTGCCTTGGAGGGAGGGGTCTACACTGAAGCTTTCTTT.

The chain has TRBV4-1 and TRBJ2-7; 7 bases match TRBD1. The ends lost 0 bases at V and 3 bases at J; junction bases unmatched: 11. Germline-derived CDR1 and CDR2 are MGHRA and YSYEKL. This CDR3 comprises 17 residues. The CDR3 DNA is TGCGCCAGCAGCCAAGATCCGGGACAGTACTACTACTACGAGCAGTACTTC. Translating gives CASSQDPGQYYYYEQYF.

The V and J genes are TRBV6-6 and TRBJ1-3, with D uncertain. Germline V gives CDR1 MNHNY, CDR2 SVGAGI (reference sequence). CDR3 length equals 13 residues. The ends were cut back, 10 bases at V and 2 bases at J, with 12 bases in the middle. In DNA form, the CDR3 reads TGTGCCAACTCGAGGGCTCCTGGAAACACCATATATTTT. It codes for CANSRAPGNTIYF.

This chain links TRBV4-3 with TRBJ1-6; D uncertain. This CDR3 is built from 14 residues. Germline V gene lookup returns CDR1 LGHNA and CDR2 YSLEER. Trimming stripped 0 bases from V and 3 bases from J, with 3 bases between. CDR3 sequence (DNA): TGCGCCAGCAGCCAAGACATCTATAATTCACCCCTCCACTTT. Protein: CASSQDIYNSPLHF.

CDR3 protein: CASSPVSSGATDTQYF. CDR3 nucleotides: TGTGCCAGCAGCCCCGTTAGTAGCGGGGCCACAGATACGCAGTATTTT. This chain joins TRBV6-4 and TRBJ2-3; 8 bases map to TRBD2. V shed 6 bases and J 2 bases; nucleotides not matched to a gene: 10. This CDR3 has 16 residues. From germline, CDR1 is MRHNA and CDR2 SNTAGT.

The rearrangement uses TRBV7-6 and TRBJ2-3; D is perhaps TRBD2 (6 bases). This CDR3 spans 15 amino acids. Trimming pared 2 bases from V and 2 bases from J, leaving 11 bases between. Germline CDR1 and CDR2: SGHVS and FNYEAQ. The CDR3 sequence is CASSLSGGVTDTQYF. The CDR3 region has the DNA TGTGCCAGCAGCTTATCCGGGGGTGTCACAGATACGCAGTATTTT.

This chain joins TRBV4-3 and TRBJ1-2; D possibly corresponds to TRBD1 (5 bases). Per the germline V gene, CDR1 is LGHNA and CDR2 is YSLEER. The CDR3 has 14 residues. V was trimmed by 0 bases and J by 12 bases, leaving 17 bases between them. CDR3 sequence: CASSQDVGRRANTF. The CDR3 region has the DNA TGCGCCAGCAGCCAAGATGTGGGGCGCAGGGCTAACACCTTC.

The chain couples TRBV4-1 to TRBJ2-3; 9 bases align to TRBD2. This CDR3 is 16 amino acids long. J was trimmed by 3 bases and V by 0 bases; bases with no gene match: 4. The V gene's germline CDR1 is MGHRA and CDR2 YSYEKL. The CDR3 region is CASSQEAGGRTDTQYF. The DNA for the CDR3 is TGCGCCAGCAGCCAAGAGGCGGGGGGGCGTACAGATACGCAGTATTTT.

V and J are TRBV9 and TRBJ2-7; 7 bases are shared with TRBD1. The CDR3 covers 14 residues. V dropped 2 bases and J dropped 4; count of bases not matched to a gene: 6. Looked up from germline, CDR1 is SGDLS and CDR2 is YYNGEE. CDR3 nucleotides: TGTGCCAGCAGCGTGGGGACAGTTTCGTACGAGCAGTACTTC. The encoded protein is CASSVGTVSYEQYF.

V and J are TRBV19 and TRBJ2-3; 7 positions match TRBD1. V lost 3 bases and J lost 4; bases outside the gene matches: 4. Germline CDR1 is LNHDA and CDR2 is SQIVND (reference sequence). CDR3 length: 14 residues. The CDR3 is CASSIPQGADTQYF. CDR3 DNA: TGTGCCAGTAGTATTCCCCAGGGGGCAGATACGCAGTATTTT.

For the CDR3, the DNA is TGTGCCAGCAGCTCCAGTGAAGATACGCAGTATTTT. It codes for CASSSSEDTQYF. The chain recombines TRBV7-9 with TRBJ2-3; D is undetermined. The CDR3 is made up of 12 amino acids. Trimming shortened V by 4 bases and J by 5 bases, and 7 bases separated the two germline ends. The germline V gene has CDR1 SEHNR and CDR2 FQNEAQ (reference sequence).

The gene calls are TRBV7-9 and TRBJ1-2; weak D call: TRBD1 (5 bases). The V gene's germline CDR1 is SEHNR and CDR2 FQNEAQ (reference sequence). The CDR3 consists of 14 residues. V lost 5 bases to trimming and J lost 6 bases, with 16 bases between them. The chain's CDR3 is CASSPKTEANGYTF. DNA for the CDR3: TGTGCCAGCAGCCCAAAGACAGAGGCAAATGGCTACACCTTC.

V and J are TRBV4-3 and TRBJ2-5; TRBD2 matches 9 bases. Germline assignment: CDR1 LGHNA and CDR2 YSLEER. The CDR3 sequence is 15 residues long. The V segment lost 0 bases and the J segment 2 bases; nucleotides outside the gene matches: 1. The CDR3 loop is CASSQDTSGQETQYF. Written as DNA, the CDR3 is TGCGCCAGCAGCCAAGATACTAGCGGGCAAGAGACCCAGTACTTC.

This clone was detected a few times. This sequence joins TRBV4-1 and TRBJ1-2; the D gene is possibly TRBD1 (6 bases). Per the germline V gene, CDR1 is MGHRA and CDR2 is YSYEKL. The length of the CDR3 is 15 residues. The germline V and J ends were trimmed by 0 bases and 8 bases, with 16 bases remaining between them. The CDR3: CASSQETGLWLGYTF. The CDR3, as DNA: TGCGCCAGCAGCCAAGAGACAGGCCTTTGGTTGGGCTACACCTTC.

The V and J genes are TRBV6-1 and TRBJ2-2, with D unresolved. Trimming stripped 8 bases from V and 6 bases from J, with 7 bases between. The CDR3 has 11 amino acids. The germline gives CDR1 MNHNS, CDR2 SASEGT. As DNA, the CDR3 is TGTGCCAGCTTTCTCCCCGGGGAGCTGTTTTTT. Amino acids: CASFLPGELFF.

The chain combines TRBV27 with TRBJ2-7, with 8 bases lining up with TRBD1. The CDR3 is 17 amino acids. Germline V lookup: CDR1 MNHEY, CDR2 SMNVEV (reference sequence). Losses at the gene ends were 2 bases for V and 5 bases for J; bases not matched to a gene: 14. CDR3 DNA sequence: TGTGCCAGCAGTTTAAAGGCTCCGACAGGGGTTAGGGACGAGCAGTACTTC. Its translation: CASSLKAPTGVRDEQYF.

This rearrangement joins TRBV7-9 to TRBJ2-7; TRBD1 is a possible D gene (5 bases). Trimming removed 5 bases from V and 5 bases from J, with 10 bases in between. CDR3 length: 12 residues. Germline CDR1 reads SEHNR; CDR2 reads FQNEAQ (reference sequence). The CDR3 nucleotides read TGTGCCAGCAGCCTAACAGGTAACGAGCAGTACTTC. This translates into CASSLTGNEQYF.

The chain links TRBV9 to TRBJ2-1; TRBD2 aligns across 7 bases. Germline lookup yields CDR1 SGDLS and CDR2 YYNGEE. The ends lost 0 bases at V and 1 base at J; junction bases unmatched: 1. This CDR3 has 15 residues. CDR3 nucleotides: TGTGCCAGCAGCGTAGACGGGAGGTCCTACAATGAGCAGTTCTTC. Translated: CASSVDGRSYNEQFF.

The chain has TRBV6-5 and TRBJ2-7; a possible D gene is TRBD2 (5 bases). CDR1 and CDR2 (germline): MNHEY, SVGAGI. The length of the CDR3 is 14 residues. Trimming pared 6 bases from V and 5 bases from J, leaving 17 bases between. The CDR3: CASSTKSGNDEQYF. The CDR3 coding sequence is TGTGCCAGCAGCACCAAATCGGGGAACGACGAGCAGTACTTC.

The J gene is TRBJ1-4, the V gene TRBV18; a weak D match, TRBD1 (6 bases). The germline CDR1 and CDR2 sequences are KGHSH and LQKENI. V gave up 0 bases and J gave up 8 bases, with 13 bases separating them. There are 15 residues in the CDR3. This CDR3 reads CASSPPEGQLEKLFF. CDR3 sequence (DNA): TGTGCCAGCTCACCACCGGAAGGACAGCTCGAAAAACTGTTTTTT.

The chain couples TRBV7-3 to TRBJ2-5; 10 nucleotides line up with TRBD2. Germline CDR1 is SGHTA and CDR2 is FQGTGA. The CDR3 has 15 amino acids. After removal of 4 bases from V and 6 bases from J, the junction contained 8 bases not matched to a gene. The CDR3 coding sequence is TGTGCCAGCAGCTCCATAGCGGGGGGAACGCAGACCCAGTACTTC. It translates to CASSSIAGGTQTQYF.